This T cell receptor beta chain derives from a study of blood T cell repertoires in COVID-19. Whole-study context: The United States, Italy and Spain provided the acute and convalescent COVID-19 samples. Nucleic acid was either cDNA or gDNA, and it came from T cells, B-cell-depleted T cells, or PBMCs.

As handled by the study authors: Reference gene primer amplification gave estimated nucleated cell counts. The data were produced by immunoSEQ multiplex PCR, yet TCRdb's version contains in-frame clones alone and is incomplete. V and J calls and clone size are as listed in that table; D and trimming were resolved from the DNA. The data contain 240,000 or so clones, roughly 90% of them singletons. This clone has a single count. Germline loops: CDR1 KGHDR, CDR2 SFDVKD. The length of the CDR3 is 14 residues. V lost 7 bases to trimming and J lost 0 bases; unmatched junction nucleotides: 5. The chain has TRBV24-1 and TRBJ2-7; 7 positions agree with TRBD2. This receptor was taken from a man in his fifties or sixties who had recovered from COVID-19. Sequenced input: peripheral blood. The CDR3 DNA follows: TGTGCCACCAGCGCGGGACTAAGCTCCTACGAGCAGTACTTC. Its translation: CATSAGLSSYEQYF.